Below are 19 T cell receptor beta chains sequenced from a single sample in a study of blood T cell repertoires in COVID-19. Produced via immunoSEQ multiplex PCR; TCRdb's table is partial and in-frame only. The sample includes fewer than 250,000 clones, around 90% of them seen just once. The sequenced material came from peripheral blood. The receptor set was obtained from a man aged 25 to 45 with COVID-19, enrolled during active disease.

The chain recombines TRBV6-1 with TRBJ2-5, with a tentative D call TRBD2 (6 bases). The V end lost 2 bases, the J end lost 7 bases, and 14 bases lay between the germline ends. Germline values: CDR1 MNHNS, CDR2 SASEGT. The CDR3 runs 14 residues. The CDR3 protein is CASSETGTPGTQYF. The CDR3 region has the DNA TGTGCCAGCAGTGAAACCGGGACTCCGGGGACCCAGTACTTC.

The chain links TRBV11-2 to TRBJ1-6; TRBD1 is a possible D gene (5 bases). Per germline, CDR1 SGHAT and CDR2 FQNNGV. V lost 1 base and J lost 10, with 11 bases in between. The CDR3 loop spans 14 amino acids. CDR3 sequence reads: CASSLGQGGSPLHF. The CDR3 DNA reads as TGTGCCAGCAGCTTAGGTCAGGGTGGCTCACCCCTCCACTTT. The full variable domain, with the rest looked up from reference TRBV11-2 and TRBJ1-6, is EAGVAQSPRYKIIEKRQSVAFWCNPISGHATLYWYQQILGQGPKLLIQFQNNGVVDDSQLPKDRFSAERLKGVDSTLKIQPAKLEDSAVYLCASSLGQGGSPLHFGNGTRLTVT.

The V gene is TRBV9, the J gene TRBJ2-2; 11 bases agree with TRBD2. The ends lost 5 bases at V and 4 bases at J; junction bases unmatched: 7. Germline V gene sequence: CDR1 SGDLS, CDR2 YYNGEE. The CDR3 has 16 residues. CDR3 nucleotide sequence: TGTGCCAGCAGGAAAGGCGGGACTAGCGGCACCGGGGAGCTGTTTTTT. It specifies CASRKGGTSGTGELFF.

The V and J genes are TRBV13 and TRBJ2-7; TRBD1 agrees at 7 bases. This CDR3 comprises 15 residues. The V gene's germline CDR1 is PRHDT and CDR2 FYEKMQ (reference sequence). With 5 bases clipped from V and 3 bases from J, the junction kept 10 bases outside the gene matches. The CDR3 DNA sequence: TGTGCCAGCAGCCACCTTCGGGACAGCAACTACGAGCAGTACTTC. This encodes CASSHLRDSNYEQYF. Using reference TRBV13 and TRBJ2-7 for the parts outside the CDR3, the full variable domain is AAGVIQSPRHLIKEKRETATLKCYPIPRHDTVYWYQQGPGQDPQFLISFYEKMQSDKGSIPDRFSAQQFSDYHSELNMSSLELGDSALYFCASSHLRDSNYEQYFGPGTRLTVT.

The genes are TRBV4-1 and TRBJ2-1, with D perhaps TRBD2 (5 bases). Germline lookup yields CDR1 MGHRA and CDR2 YSYEKL. V was pared by 4 bases and J by 3 bases, with 7 bases between. This CDR3 contains 13 residues. The CDR3 nucleotides read TGCGCCAGCAGCCTCCGGGACTACAATGAGCAGTTCTTC. It encodes CASSLRDYNEQFF.

The chain employs TRBV5-5 and TRBJ1-6, with unresolved D. Trimming shortened V by 4 bases and J by 0 bases, and 11 bases separated the two germline ends. The CDR3 length is 16 residues. CDR1 and CDR2 from the germline V gene are SGHKS and YYEKEE (reference sequence). CDR3: CASSAKWSSYNSPLHF. The CDR3 nucleotides are TGTGCCAGCAGCGCGAAGTGGAGCTCCTATAATTCACCCCTCCACTTT.

This chain uses TRBV11-2 with TRBJ1-6, with D possibly TRBD1 on 5 matching bases. V was cut by 2 bases and J by 4 bases, with 18 bases left in between. The CDR3 runs to 18 residues. Germline CDR1 SGHAT, CDR2 FQNNGV. CDR3 sequence (DNA): TGTGCCAGCAGCTTAATAGGGGCCAGCCCGACTTATAATTCACCCCTCCACTTT. This sequence encodes CASSLIGASPTYNSPLHF.

The count of this clone is one. The V call is TRBV10-3, the J call TRBJ1-2; D is perhaps TRBD1 (5 bases). V lost 3 bases and J 8 bases, leaving 13 bases between the germline ends. Germline V gene lookup returns CDR1 ENHRY and CDR2 SYGVKD. The length of the CDR3 is 13 residues. The CDR3 protein is CAISDQVGEGYTF. As DNA, the CDR3 is TGTGCCATCAGTGACCAGGTAGGGGAAGGCTACACCTTC.

CDR3 loop: CASGPLAGGLNSYNEQFF. CDR3 DNA sequence: TGTGCTAGTGGTCCCTTAGCGGGGGGCCTTAACTCCTACAATGAGCAGTTCTTC. The chain combines TRBV12-5 with TRBJ2-1; 10 bases are a match to TRBD2. CDR1 is LGHNT, CDR2 FRNRAP, per germline. The junction had 10 bases not matched to a gene; V was cut back by 5 bases and J by 0 bases. The CDR3 consists of 18 residues.

This chain uses TRBV5-1 with TRBJ2-2, with 12 bases lining up with TRBD2. The CDR3 runs 17 residues. The ends lost 3 bases at V and 2 bases at J; junction bases unmatched: 5. Germline assignment: CDR1 SGHRS and CDR2 YFSETQ. The CDR3 DNA reads TGCGCCAGCAGCTCCCTAGCGGGGGGGGCAAACACCGGGGAGCTGTTTTTT. Protein product: CASSSLAGGANTGELFF.

The rearrangement joins TRBV28 to TRBJ1-2; 7 bases are a match to TRBD1. CDR1 and CDR2 from the germline V gene are MDHEN and SYDVKM. The CDR3 spans 16 residues. With V trimmed by 6 bases and J by 4 bases, 14 bases remained unmatched. Written as DNA, the CDR3 is TGTGCCAGCAGCCAGATGAGGGGGCGCTTCGGCTATGGCTACACCTTC. Protein: CASSQMRGRFGYGYTF.

The genes are TRBV5-1 and TRBJ2-4; TRBD2 might be the D (5 bases). Per the germline V gene, CDR1 is SGHRS and CDR2 is YFSETQ. The CDR3 covers 14 residues. Trimming cost V 3 bases and J 4 bases, with 11 bases left between them. The CDR3 loop is CASSSTSGKNIQYF. For the CDR3, the DNA is TGCGCCAGCAGCTCGACCAGCGGTAAAAACATTCAGTACTTC.

In the case of this clone: This specimen includes other DNA sequences encoding the same CDR3. This chain joins TRBV19 and TRBJ1-5; D is undetermined. CDR3 size: 13 residues. Between the trimmed V and J ends, which lost 4 bases and 2 bases, there was a span of 6 bases. Germline CDR1 reads LNHDA; CDR2 reads SQIVND (reference sequence). The DNA of the CDR3 is TGTGCCAGTAGTACGGGAGGCAATCAGCCCCAGCATTTT. Protein sequence: CASSTGGNQPQHF.

The chain uses TRBV29-1 and TRBJ2-1; 8 bases are a match to TRBD1. The V gene's germline CDR1 is SQVTM and CDR2 ANQGSEA. Trimming at V came to 6 bases and at J to 9 bases, leaving 7 bases not matched to a gene. This CDR3 region has 12 residues. The CDR3 DNA reads TGCAGCGTGGCCCAGGGGGCCGGTGAGCAGTTCTTC. This gives the protein CSVAQGAGEQFF.

The gene calls are TRBV11-2 and TRBJ2-6; 7 positions agree with TRBD1. Germline-derived CDR1 and CDR2 are SGHAT and FQNNGV. V shed 0 bases and J 0 bases; nucleotides not matched to a gene: 8. This CDR3 has 19 amino acids. The CDR3 coding sequence is TGTGCCAGCAGCTTAGAGCATGGACAGGTGATCTCTGGGGCCAACGTCCTGACTTTC. This encodes CASSLEHGQVISGANVLTF.

The V and J genes are TRBV10-2 and TRBJ2-5, with 10 nucleotides matching TRBD2. Germline lookup yields CDR1 WSHSY and CDR2 SAAADI. V shed 0 bases and J 2 bases; nucleotides not matched to a gene: 3. This CDR3 spans 16 amino acids. CDR3 in amino acids: CASSESTAGGQETQYF. In DNA form, the CDR3 reads TGCGCCAGCAGTGAGTCGACAGCGGGGGGGCAAGAGACCCAGTACTTC.

CDR3 nucleotide sequence: TGTGCCAGCAGGGGACAGCCCCGGTGGCAGTTCTTC. This gives the protein CASRGQPRWQFF. The chain couples TRBV2 to TRBJ2-1; the match to TRBD1 covers 7 bases. Germline CDR1 is SNHLY and CDR2 is FYNNEI. With V trimmed by 6 bases and J by 12 bases, 8 bases remained unmatched. CDR3 length: 12 amino acids.

This clone appeared a single time. This rearrangement joins TRBV9 to TRBJ1-1; the match to TRBD1 covers 7 bases. J was trimmed by 2 bases and V by 5 bases; bases with no gene match: 6. This CDR3 comprises 14 residues. Germline V gives CDR1 SGDLS, CDR2 YYNGEE. This CDR3 is CASRRGGGNTEAFF. In DNA form, the CDR3 reads TGTGCCAGCAGGCGAGGAGGGGGCAACACTGAAGCTTTCTTT.

CDR3 amino acids: CASSPTGVNEQFF. The CDR3 nucleotides are TGTGCCAGCAGCCCCACAGGGGTCAATGAGCAGTTCTTC. This chain joins TRBV12-3 or TRBV12-4 and TRBJ2-1, with 7 nucleotides matching TRBD1. This CDR3 is built from 13 residues. J gave up 6 bases and V 6 bases, and 5 bases lay outside the gene matches.